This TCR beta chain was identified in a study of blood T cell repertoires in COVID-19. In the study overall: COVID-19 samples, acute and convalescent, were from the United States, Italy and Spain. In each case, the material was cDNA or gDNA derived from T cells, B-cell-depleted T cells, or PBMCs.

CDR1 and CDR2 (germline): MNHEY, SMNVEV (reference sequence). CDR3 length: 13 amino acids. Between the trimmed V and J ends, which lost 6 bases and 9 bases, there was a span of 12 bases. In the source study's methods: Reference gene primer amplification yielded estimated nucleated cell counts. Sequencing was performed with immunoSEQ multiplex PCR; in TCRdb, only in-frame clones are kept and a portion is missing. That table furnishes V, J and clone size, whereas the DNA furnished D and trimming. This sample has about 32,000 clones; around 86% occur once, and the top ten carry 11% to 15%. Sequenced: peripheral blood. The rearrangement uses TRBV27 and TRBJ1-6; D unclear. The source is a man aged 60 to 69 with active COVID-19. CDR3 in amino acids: CASSATLGSPLHF. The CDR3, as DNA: TGTGCCAGCAGCGCAACCCTCGGTTCACCCCTCCACTTT.